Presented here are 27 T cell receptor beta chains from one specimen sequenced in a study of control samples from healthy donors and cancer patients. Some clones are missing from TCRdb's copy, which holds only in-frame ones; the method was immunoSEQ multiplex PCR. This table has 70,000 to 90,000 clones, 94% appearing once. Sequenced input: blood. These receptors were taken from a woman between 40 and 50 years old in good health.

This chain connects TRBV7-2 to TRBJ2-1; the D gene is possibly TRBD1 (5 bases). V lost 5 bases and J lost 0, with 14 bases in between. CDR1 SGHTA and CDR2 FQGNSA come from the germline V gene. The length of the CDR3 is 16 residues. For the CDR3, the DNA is TGTGCCAGCAGCATCGGACACGCTAGCTCCTACAATGAGCAGTTCTTC. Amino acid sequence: CASSIGHASSYNEQFF.

The CDR3 reads CASSLADRELEQPQHF. The CDR3 coding sequence is TGTGCCAGCAGCTTAGCGGACAGGGAATTGGAGCAGCCCCAGCATTTT. V and J are TRBV7-8 and TRBJ1-5; 8 bases align to TRBD1. In germline, CDR1 is SGHVS, CDR2 FQNEAQ. J lost 7 bases, V lost 0 bases, and 8 bases had no gene match. The CDR3 runs 16 residues.

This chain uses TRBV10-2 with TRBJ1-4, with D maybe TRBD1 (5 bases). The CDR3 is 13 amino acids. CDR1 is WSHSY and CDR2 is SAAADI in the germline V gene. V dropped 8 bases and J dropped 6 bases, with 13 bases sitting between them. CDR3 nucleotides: TGCGCCAGCTCCGGGACGTATGATGAAAAACTGTTTTTT. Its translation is CASSGTYDEKLFF.

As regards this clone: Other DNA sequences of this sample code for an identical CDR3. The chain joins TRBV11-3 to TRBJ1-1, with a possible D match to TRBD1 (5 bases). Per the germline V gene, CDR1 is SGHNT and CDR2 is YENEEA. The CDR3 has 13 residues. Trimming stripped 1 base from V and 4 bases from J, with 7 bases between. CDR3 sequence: CASSLAGGTEAFF. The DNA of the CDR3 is TGTGCCAGCAGCTTAGCTGGGGGCACTGAAGCTTTCTTT. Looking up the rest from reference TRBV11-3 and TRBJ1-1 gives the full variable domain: EAGVVQSPRYKIIEKKQPVAFWCNPISGHNTLYWYLQNLGQGPELLIRYENEEAVDDSQLPKDRFSAERLKGVDSTLKIQPAELGDSAVYLCASSLAGGTEAFFGQGTRLTVV.

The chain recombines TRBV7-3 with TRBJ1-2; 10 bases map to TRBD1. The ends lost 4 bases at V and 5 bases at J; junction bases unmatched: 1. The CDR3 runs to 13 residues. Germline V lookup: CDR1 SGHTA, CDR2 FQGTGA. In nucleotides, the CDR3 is TGTGCCAGCAGCTCGGGACAGGGGTATGGCTACACCTTC. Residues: CASSSGQGYGYTF.

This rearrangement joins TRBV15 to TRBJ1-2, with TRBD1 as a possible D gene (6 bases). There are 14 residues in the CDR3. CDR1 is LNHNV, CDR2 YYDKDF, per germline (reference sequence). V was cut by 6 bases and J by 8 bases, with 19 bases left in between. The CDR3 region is CATSSQGPYGGYTF. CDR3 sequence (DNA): TGTGCCACCAGTAGCCAGGGGCCATACGGCGGCTACACCTTC.

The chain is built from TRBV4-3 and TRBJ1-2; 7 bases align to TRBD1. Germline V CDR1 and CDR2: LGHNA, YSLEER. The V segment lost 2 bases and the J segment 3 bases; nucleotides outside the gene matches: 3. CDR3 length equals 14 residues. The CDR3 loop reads CASSQTGTDYGYTF. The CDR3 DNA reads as TGCGCCAGCAGCCAAACCGGGACAGACTATGGCTACACCTTC.

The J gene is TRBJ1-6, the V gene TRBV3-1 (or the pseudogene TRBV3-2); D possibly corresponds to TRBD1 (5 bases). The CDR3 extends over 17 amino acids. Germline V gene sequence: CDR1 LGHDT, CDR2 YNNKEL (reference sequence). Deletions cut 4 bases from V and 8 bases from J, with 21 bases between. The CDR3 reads CASSPPQGASGDSPLHF. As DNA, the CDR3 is TGTGCCAGCAGCCCACCGCAGGGTGCCTCTGGGGATTCACCCCTCCACTTT.

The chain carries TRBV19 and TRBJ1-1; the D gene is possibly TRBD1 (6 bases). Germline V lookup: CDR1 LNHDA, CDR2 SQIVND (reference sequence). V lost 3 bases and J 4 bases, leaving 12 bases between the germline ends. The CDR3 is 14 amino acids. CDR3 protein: CASSIDGGFTEAFF. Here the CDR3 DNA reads TGTGCCAGTAGTATTGATGGGGGCTTCACTGAAGCTTTCTTT.

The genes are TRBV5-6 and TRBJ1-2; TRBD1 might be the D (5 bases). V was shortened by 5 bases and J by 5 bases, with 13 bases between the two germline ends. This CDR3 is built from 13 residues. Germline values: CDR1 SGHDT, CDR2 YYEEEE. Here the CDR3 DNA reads TGTGCCAGCAGGTCGTCAGGGAAGTATGGCTACACCTTC. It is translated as CASRSSGKYGYTF.

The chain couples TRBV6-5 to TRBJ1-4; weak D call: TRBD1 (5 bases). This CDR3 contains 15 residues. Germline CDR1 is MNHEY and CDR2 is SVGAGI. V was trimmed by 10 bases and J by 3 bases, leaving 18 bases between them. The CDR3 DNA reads TGTGCCACCAACAACTACGGGGCCCCTAATGAAAAACTGTTTTTT. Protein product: CATNNYGAPNEKLFF.

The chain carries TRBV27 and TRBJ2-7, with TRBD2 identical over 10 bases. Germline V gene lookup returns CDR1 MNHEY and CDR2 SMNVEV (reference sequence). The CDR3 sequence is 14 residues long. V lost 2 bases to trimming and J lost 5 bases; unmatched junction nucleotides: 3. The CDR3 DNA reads TGTGCCAGCAGTTTACTAGCGGGAGCCCACGAGCAGTACTTC. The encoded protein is CASSLLAGAHEQYF.

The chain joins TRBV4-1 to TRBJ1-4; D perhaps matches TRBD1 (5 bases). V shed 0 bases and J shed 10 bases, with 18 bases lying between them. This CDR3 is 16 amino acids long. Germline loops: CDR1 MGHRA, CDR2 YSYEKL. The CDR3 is CASSQEKGRAGGKLFF. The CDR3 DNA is TGCGCCAGCAGCCAAGAAAAGGGCAGGGCGGGTGGAAAACTGTTTTTT.

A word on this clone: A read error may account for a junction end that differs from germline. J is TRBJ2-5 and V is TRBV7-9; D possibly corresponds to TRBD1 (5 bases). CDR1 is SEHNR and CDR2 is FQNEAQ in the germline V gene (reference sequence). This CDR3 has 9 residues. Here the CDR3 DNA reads TGTGCCAGCAGCTTAGCCAGGGACTTC. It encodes CASSLARDF. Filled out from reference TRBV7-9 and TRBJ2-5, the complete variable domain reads DTGVSQNPRHKITKRGQNVTFRCDPISEHNRLYWYRQTLGQGPEFLTYFQNEAQLEKSRLLSDRFSAERPKGSFSTLEIQRTEQGDSAMYLCASSLARDFGPGTRLLVL.

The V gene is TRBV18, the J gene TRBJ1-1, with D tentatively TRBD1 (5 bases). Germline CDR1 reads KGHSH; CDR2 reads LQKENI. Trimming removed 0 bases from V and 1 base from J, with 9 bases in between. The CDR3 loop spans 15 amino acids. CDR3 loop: CASSPPSGGNTEAFF. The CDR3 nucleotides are TGTGCCAGCTCACCACCGTCGGGGGGGAACACTGAAGCTTTCTTT.

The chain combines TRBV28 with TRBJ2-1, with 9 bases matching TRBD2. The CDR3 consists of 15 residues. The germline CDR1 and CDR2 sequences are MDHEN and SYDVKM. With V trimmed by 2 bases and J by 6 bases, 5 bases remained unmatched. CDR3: CASSLTAGGSNEQFF. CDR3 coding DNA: TGTGCCAGCAGTTTAACAGCGGGGGGTTCCAATGAGCAGTTCTTC.

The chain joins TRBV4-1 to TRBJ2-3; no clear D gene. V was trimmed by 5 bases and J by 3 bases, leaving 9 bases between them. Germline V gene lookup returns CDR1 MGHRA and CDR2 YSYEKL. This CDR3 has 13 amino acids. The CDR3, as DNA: TGCGCCAGCAGCTCTAAGGGAACAGATACGCAGTATTTT. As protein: CASSSKGTDTQYF.

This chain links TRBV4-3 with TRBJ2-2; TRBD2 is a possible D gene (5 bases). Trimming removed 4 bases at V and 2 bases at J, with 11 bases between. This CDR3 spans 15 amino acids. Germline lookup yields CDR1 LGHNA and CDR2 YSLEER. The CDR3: CASSPRGVNTGELFF. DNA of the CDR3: TGCGCCAGCAGCCCTCGGGGAGTAAACACCGGGGAGCTGTTTTTT.

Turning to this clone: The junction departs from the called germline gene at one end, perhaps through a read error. The CDR3 is CASGLGGWSPLHF. CDR3 coding DNA: TGTGCTAGCGGTTTGGGGGGTTGGTCACCCCTCCACTTT. The genes are TRBV12-5 and TRBJ1-6; D perhaps matches TRBD1 (5 bases). The V gene's germline CDR1 is LGHNT and CDR2 FRNRAP. The CDR3 consists of 13 residues. The whole variable domain, filled in from reference TRBV12-5 and TRBJ1-6, reads DARVTQTPRHKVTEMGQEVTMRCQPILGHNTVFWYRQTMMQGLELLAYFRNRAPLDDSGMPKDRFSAEMPDATLATLKIQPSEPRDSAVYFCASGLGGWSPLHFGNGTRLTVT.

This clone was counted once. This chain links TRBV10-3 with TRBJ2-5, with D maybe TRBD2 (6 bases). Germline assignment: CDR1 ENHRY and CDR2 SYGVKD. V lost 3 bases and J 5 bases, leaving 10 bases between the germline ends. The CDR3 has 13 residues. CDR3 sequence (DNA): TGTGCCATCAGTGAAGAGGCGGGGGAGACCCAGTACTTC. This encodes CAISEEAGETQYF.

CDR3 nucleotide sequence: TGTGCCAGCAGCTTAGTGTCAGGGGGACAGGGGGCAACTGAAGCTTTCTTT. Its protein product is CASSLVSGGQGATEAFF. J is TRBJ1-1 and V is TRBV9; 12 positions agree with TRBD1. The J segment lost 5 bases and the V segment lost 4 bases, leaving 12 bases of the junction unmatched. In germline, CDR1 is SGDLS, CDR2 YYNGEE. The CDR3 is 17 residues long.

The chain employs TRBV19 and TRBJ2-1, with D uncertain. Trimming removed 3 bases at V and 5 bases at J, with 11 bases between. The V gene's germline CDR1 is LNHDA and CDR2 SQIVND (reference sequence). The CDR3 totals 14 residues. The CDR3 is CASSIYAGDNEQFF. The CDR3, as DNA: TGTGCCAGTAGTATCTACGCTGGGGACAATGAGCAGTTCTTC. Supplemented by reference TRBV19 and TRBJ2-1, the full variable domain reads DGGITQSPKYLFRKEGQNVTLSCEQNLNHDAMYWYRQDPGQGLRLIYYSQIVNDFQKGDIAEGYSVSREKKESFPLTVTSAQKNPTAFYLCASSIYAGDNEQFFGPGTRLTVL.

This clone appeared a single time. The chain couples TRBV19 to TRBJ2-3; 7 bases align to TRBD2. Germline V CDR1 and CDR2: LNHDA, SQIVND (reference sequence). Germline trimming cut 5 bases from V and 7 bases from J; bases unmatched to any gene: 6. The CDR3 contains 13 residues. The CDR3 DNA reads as TGTGCCAGTAGTCCCGGGGGAGGGAATACGCAGTATTTT. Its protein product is CASSPGGGNTQYF.

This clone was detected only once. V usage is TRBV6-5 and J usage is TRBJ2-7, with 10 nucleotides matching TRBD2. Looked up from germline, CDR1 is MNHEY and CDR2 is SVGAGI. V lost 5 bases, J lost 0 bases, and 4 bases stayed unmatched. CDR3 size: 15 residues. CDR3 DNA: TGTGCCAGCAGTACTCGGACTAGCGGCTCCTACGAGCAGTACTTC. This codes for CASSTRTSGSYEQYF.

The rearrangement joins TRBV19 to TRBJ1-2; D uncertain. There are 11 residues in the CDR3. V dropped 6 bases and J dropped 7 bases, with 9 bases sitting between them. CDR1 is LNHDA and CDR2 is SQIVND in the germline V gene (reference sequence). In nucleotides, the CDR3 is TGTGCCAGTAGGTCTTGGGTTGGCTACACCTTC. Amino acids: CASRSWVGYTF.

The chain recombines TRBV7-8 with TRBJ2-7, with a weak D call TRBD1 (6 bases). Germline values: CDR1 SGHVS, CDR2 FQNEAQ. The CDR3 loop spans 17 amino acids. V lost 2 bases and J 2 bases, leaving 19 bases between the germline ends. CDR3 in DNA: TGTGCCAGCAGCTTACCCCTTGCTGACAGGTTTACCTACGAGCAGTACTTC. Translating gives CASSLPLADRFTYEQYF.

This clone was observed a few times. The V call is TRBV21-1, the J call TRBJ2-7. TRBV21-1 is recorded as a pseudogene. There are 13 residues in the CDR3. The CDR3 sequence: CASSKVRSNEQYF. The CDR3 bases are TGTGCCAGCAGCAAAGTCCGAAGTAACGAGCAGTACTTC.